One sample yielded the 29 T cell receptor beta chains listed below, sequenced in a study of human CD8 memory T cell subsets. Libraries targeted TCR beta using 5' RACE with UMIs. TCRdb reanalyzed the 5' RACE reads and collapses them to one entry per CDR3 protein, without DNA. The repertoire table contains about 10,000 distinct CDR3 sequences. The sequenced material came from CD8+ T cells from PBMCs. These receptors came from a human donor in good health.

This chain joins TRBV11-2 and TRBJ2-5; the D gene TCRdb calls, TRBD1, cannot be checked with no DNA. CDR1 SGHAT and CDR2 FQNNGV come from the germline V gene. The CDR3 extends over 15 amino acids. The CDR3 loop reads CASSQGQLYQETQYF.

This chain joins TRBV11-2 and TRBJ2-3; the TCRdb call, TRBD2, lacks DNA for checking. Germline V gene lookup returns CDR1 SGHAT and CDR2 FQNNGV. This CDR3 spans 16 amino acids. This chain's CDR3 is CASSLGVRRGTDTQYF.

This chain joins TRBV4-3 and TRBJ2-7. CDR3 size: 13 residues. The germline CDR1 and CDR2 sequences are LGHNA and YSLEER. CDR3 sequence: CASSQDWQGEQYF.

In terms of frequency, this clonotype is medium-sized. The J gene is TRBJ2-7, the V gene TRBV2. The CDR3 length is 12 residues. Germline V gives CDR1 SNHLY, CDR2 FYNNEI. This CDR3 reads CASREDMREQYF.

V usage is TRBV7-3 and J usage is TRBJ2-1; the TCRdb D gene call, TRBD1, has no DNA to confirm it. CDR1 and CDR2 from the germline V gene are SGHTA and FQGTGA. There are 14 residues in the CDR3. This CDR3 reads CASSPQGAYNEQFF.

V and J are TRBV4-1 and TRBJ1-1. This CDR3 has 15 amino acids. Germline assignment: CDR1 MGHRA and CDR2 YSYEKL. CDR3 amino acids: CASSQGVSMNTEAFF.

The chain recombines TRBV21-1 with TRBJ2-3; checking the TCRdb D call of TRBD2 is not possible without DNA. TRBV21-1 is a known pseudogene. The CDR3 is 18 amino acids. CDR3 in amino acids: CASSKDSGTQGSTDTQYF.

This CDR3 is CASSESGGASDTQYF. The chain employs TRBV9 and TRBJ2-3; the D call from TCRdb, TRBD2, cannot be confirmed without DNA. The CDR3 has 15 residues. From germline, CDR1 is SGDLS and CDR2 YYNGEE.

The chain links TRBV10-3 to TRBJ2-1; lacking DNA, the TRBD1 call made by TCRdb goes unchecked. The CDR3 extends over 14 amino acids. From germline, CDR1 is ENHRY and CDR2 SYGVKD. CDR3 loop: CAISVGGPYNEQFF.

CDR3: CASSLFLALGTDTQYF. The chain recombines TRBV13 with TRBJ2-3. The CDR3 extends over 16 amino acids. Germline V lookup: CDR1 PRHDT, CDR2 FYEKMQ (reference sequence).

V usage is TRBV7-3 and J usage is TRBJ2-3. This CDR3 region has 13 residues. Germline V gene sequence: CDR1 SGHTA, CDR2 FQGTGA. CDR3 loop: CASSSTSTDTQYF.

The V call is TRBV2, the J call TRBJ1-1. Germline V lookup: CDR1 SNHLY, CDR2 FYNNEI. This CDR3 spans 13 amino acids. The chain's CDR3 is CASRAMGNTEAFF.

This chain links TRBV3-1 with TRBJ2-7; TCRdb outputs TRBD1, but without DNA this stays unchecked. Germline-derived CDR1 and CDR2 are LGHDT and YNNKEL (reference sequence). CDR3 length: 14 amino acids. The CDR3 here is CASSTGSGGYEQYF.

The rearrangement links TRBV30 to TRBJ2-1; the TCRdb call, TRBD2, lacks DNA for checking. Germline CDR1 and CDR2: GTSNPN and SVGIG (reference sequence). The CDR3 runs to 13 residues. CDR3 in amino acids: CAWSDGRANEQFF. Full variable domain (remainder filled in from reference TRBV30 and TRBJ2-1): SQTIHQWPATLVQPVGSPLSLECTVEGTSNPNLYWYRQAAGRGLQLLFYSVGIGQISSEVPQNLSASRPQDRQFILSSKKLLLSDSGFYLCAWSDGRANEQFFGPGTRLTVL.

The chain employs TRBV4-2 and TRBJ1-2; the D gene TCRdb calls, TRBD1, cannot be checked with no DNA. This CDR3 comprises 13 residues. The germline V gene encodes CDR1 LGHNA and CDR2 YNFKEQ. CDR3 amino acids: CASSDRTGDGYTF.

This clonotype is medium-sized by frequency. V and J are TRBV3-1 and TRBJ1-2; without DNA, the TCRdb call of TRBD1 cannot be checked. The CDR3 is 15 residues long. Germline V gene sequence: CDR1 LGHDT, CDR2 YNNKEL (reference sequence). The CDR3 region is CASSQEFGTGDGYTF. Combining the CDR3 with reference TRBV3-1 and TRBJ1-2 gives the whole variable domain DTAVSQTPKYLVTQMGNDKSIKCEQNLGHDTMYWYKQDSKKFLKIMFSYNNKELIINETVPNRFSPKSPDKAHLNLHINSLELGDSAVYFCASSQEFGTGDGYTFGSGTRLTVV.

The chain combines TRBV19 with TRBJ2-1. Germline-derived CDR1 and CDR2 are LNHDA and SQIVND (reference sequence). The CDR3 contains 16 residues. This chain's CDR3 is CASSIEGYSSYNEQFF.

This chain uses TRBV19 with TRBJ2-7; as DNA is missing, the TRBD1 call by TCRdb cannot be tested. In germline, CDR1 is LNHDA, CDR2 SQIVND (reference sequence). This CDR3 region has 14 residues. The CDR3 sequence is CASSARDLRYEQYF.

This chain uses TRBV24-1 with TRBJ2-1; lacking DNA, the TRBD1 call made by TCRdb goes unchecked. The CDR3 runs 15 residues. Germline CDR1 KGHDR, CDR2 SFDVKD. The CDR3 is CATSEPGQGTNEQFF.

V and J are TRBV9 and TRBJ2-2; TCRdb indicates TRBD2, and absent DNA this call remains unverified. There are 16 residues in the CDR3. Germline-derived CDR1 and CDR2 are SGDLS and YYNGEE. CDR3 loop: CASRLAGEEYTGELFF. The full variable domain, its missing parts supplied by reference TRBV9 and TRBJ2-2, is DSGVTQTPKHLITATGQRVTLRCSPRSGDLSVYWYQQSLDQGLQFLIQYYNGEERAKGNILERFSAQQFPDLHSELNLSSLELGDSALYFCASRLAGEEYTGELFFGEGSRLTVL.

This rearrangement joins TRBV29-1 to TRBJ2-1; TCRdb picks TRBD2, but there is no DNA to check that call. Germline V gene data show CDR1 as SQVTM and CDR2 as ANQGSEA. The CDR3 extends over 12 amino acids. The CDR3: CSGGTSEGEQFF.

This chain links TRBV20-1 with TRBJ1-5; the D call from TCRdb, TRBD1, cannot be confirmed without DNA. The germline CDR1 and CDR2 sequences are DFQATT and SNEGSKA (reference sequence). The CDR3 totals 14 residues. Here the CDR3 reads CSAKDDRGNQPQHF.

The chain has TRBV29-1 and TRBJ2-7; TCRdb gives TRBD1 as the D gene, but with no DNA this cannot be confirmed. The germline CDR1 and CDR2 sequences are SQVTM and ANQGSEA. CDR3 length: 17 amino acids. CDR3 sequence reads: CSVEDPYGTGNEYEQYF.

The V gene is TRBV28, the J gene TRBJ2-3. Germline-derived CDR1 and CDR2 are MDHEN and SYDVKM. This CDR3 is 15 amino acids long. The CDR3 region is CASSEARSGTDTQYF. Full variable domain (outside the CDR3, taken from reference TRBV28 and TRBJ2-3): DVKVTQSSRYLVKRTGEKVFLECVQDMDHENMFWYRQDPGLGLRLIYFSYDVKMKEKGDIPEGYSVSREKKERFSLILESASTNQTSMYLCASSEARSGTDTQYFGPGTRLTVL.

J is TRBJ1-4 and V is TRBV10-3; as DNA is missing, the TRBD1 call by TCRdb cannot be tested. This CDR3 spans 15 amino acids. In germline, CDR1 is ENHRY, CDR2 SYGVKD. CDR3 region: CAIRAGTTPNEKLFF.

J is TRBJ1-3 and V is TRBV6-5; the TCRdb call, TRBD1, lacks DNA for checking. The CDR3 loop spans 15 amino acids. The germline V gene has CDR1 MNHEY and CDR2 SVGAGI. This chain's CDR3 is CASSTDGGSGNTIYF.

The chain recombines TRBV20-1 with TRBJ2-3; TCRdb calls TRBD2, which cannot be checked without DNA. This CDR3 is built from 13 residues. From germline, CDR1 is DFQATT and CDR2 SNEGSKA (reference sequence). The CDR3 spells CSARNSGTDTQYF.

The rearrangement links TRBV11-2 to TRBJ1-1; without DNA, the TCRdb call of TRBD1 cannot be checked. The germline V gene encodes CDR1 SGHAT and CDR2 FQNNGV. The CDR3 is made up of 15 amino acids. This CDR3 reads CASSLELTLGTKAFF.

This chain links TRBV20-1 with TRBJ2-1; the TCRdb D gene call, TRBD2, has no DNA to confirm it. Germline V gene sequence: CDR1 DFQATT, CDR2 SNEGSKA (reference sequence). The CDR3 consists of 14 residues. The CDR3: CSARGSGSYNEQFF.